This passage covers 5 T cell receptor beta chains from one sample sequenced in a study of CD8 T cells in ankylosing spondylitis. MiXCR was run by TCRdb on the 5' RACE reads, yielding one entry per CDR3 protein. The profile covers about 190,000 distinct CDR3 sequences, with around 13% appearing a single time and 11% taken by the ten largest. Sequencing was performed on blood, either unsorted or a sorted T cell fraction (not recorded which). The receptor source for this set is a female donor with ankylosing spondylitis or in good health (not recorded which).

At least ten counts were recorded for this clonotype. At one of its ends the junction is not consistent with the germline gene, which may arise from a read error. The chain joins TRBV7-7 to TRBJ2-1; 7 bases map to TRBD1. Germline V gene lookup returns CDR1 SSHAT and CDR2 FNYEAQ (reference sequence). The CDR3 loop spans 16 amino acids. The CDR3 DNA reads TGTGCTAGCAGCCCATCCTCCGGGGACAGCAACAATGAGCAGTTCTTC. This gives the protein CASSPSSGDSNNEQFF.

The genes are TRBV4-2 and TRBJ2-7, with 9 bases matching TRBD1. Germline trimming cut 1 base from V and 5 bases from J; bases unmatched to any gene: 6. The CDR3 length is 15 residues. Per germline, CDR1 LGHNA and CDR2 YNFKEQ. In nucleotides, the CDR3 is TGTGCCAGCAGCCAAGCCGGGACAGGGAGCGACGAGCAGTACTTC. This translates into CASSQAGTGSDEQYF.

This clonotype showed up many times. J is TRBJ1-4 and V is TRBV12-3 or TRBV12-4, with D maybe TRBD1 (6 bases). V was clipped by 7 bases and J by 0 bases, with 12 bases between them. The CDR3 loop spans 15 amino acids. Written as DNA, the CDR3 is TGTGCCAGCAAACCGAGGACAGCAACTAATGAAAAACTGTTTTTT. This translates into CASKPRTATNEKLFF.

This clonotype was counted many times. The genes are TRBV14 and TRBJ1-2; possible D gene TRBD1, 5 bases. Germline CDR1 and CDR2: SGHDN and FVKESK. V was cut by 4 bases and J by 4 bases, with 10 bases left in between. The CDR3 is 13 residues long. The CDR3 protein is CASSPGTRYGYTF. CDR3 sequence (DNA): TGTGCCAGCAGCCCCGGGACGCGCTATGGCTACACCTTC.

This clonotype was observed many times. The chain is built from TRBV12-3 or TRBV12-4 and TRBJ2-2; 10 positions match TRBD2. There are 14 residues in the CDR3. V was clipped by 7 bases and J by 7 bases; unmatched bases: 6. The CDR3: CASTQLAGNGELFF. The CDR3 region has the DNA TGTGCCAGCACCCAACTAGCGGGAAACGGGGAGCTGTTTTTT.